The entry below gives a single T cell receptor beta chain sequence along with its context. Its recognized antigen is unknown. No quality values exist for individual bases; no much larger clone is one base distant. The sample belongs to a study of blood T cell repertoires in COVID-19 (dated by TCRdb to 2019 to 2021). For the wider study: Collaborator samples came from the United States, Italy and Spain and covered acute and convalescent phases of COVID-19. The repertoires were released in a freely available public database meant as a resource for research on the immune response to SARS-CoV-2. The samples were drawn from two sources: the first 160 participants of the ongoing ImmuneRACE study, and over 1,000 subjects contributed by 6 global collaborators. Deeply sampled blood TCRbeta repertoires from subjects exposed to, actively infected with, or recovered from COVID-19 were included in the dataset. Where available, HLA class I and class II types were taken from metadata supplied by the sample provider and were not determined by assay-based typing. The prospective study material was composed of cDNA or gDNA derived from T cells, B-cell-depleted T cells, or PBMCs. Nearly every sample came with metadata listing a de-identified subject ID, COVID-19 status, age in years and sex. Points the paper makes about the study in general: Clinical and demographic metadata were provided uncurated, with the amount varying by source and participant.

The immunoSEQ Assay, a bias-controlled multiplex PCR, was used to amplify TCRbeta CDR3 regions from genomic DNA. As for the original processing: Within the assay, amplification of reference gene primers was used to estimate how many nucleated cells each sample contained. Sequence reads were collapsed and filtered to measure the absolute abundance of every unique TCRbeta CDR3 rearrangement. Productive Simpson clonality was computed per sample as the square root of Simpson's diversity index over productive rearrangements. Entries here come from immuneACCESS through TCRdb and include only in-frame sequences with V and J called. Some clones fail to appear in such tables; in the studies checked, an unresolved V gene covers under half of the shortfall, and the cause of the remainder is unknown. That table furnishes V, J and clone size, whereas the DNA furnished D and trimming. This sample has some 150,000 clones in its table, and about 85% of those were observed once. In total, the top ten clones hold roughly 1% of the sample.

The CDR1 and CDR2 encoded by the germline V gene (reference sequence) are MNHEY and SMNVEV. From cysteine to phenylalanine, the CDR3 is 15 amino acids long. The retained sequence is limited to the CDR3, 45 bases, with the frame set at the first base. Trimming at the junction amounts to 2 bases on V and 0 bases on J, and the germline ends lie 10 bases apart. Each collaborating institution followed its own protocols to collect whole blood in K2EDTA tubes. For TCRbeta analysis, collaborator samples were shipped as frozen whole blood, as isolated PBMCs, or as DNA extracted from either sample type. The origin of this receptor is a man in his forties or fifties with acute or convalescent COVID-19. What was sequenced was peripheral blood. The rearranged chain carries TRBV27 and TRBJ1-1, with no confident D gene call. The CDR3 here reads CASSLAGNLNTEAFF. The sequenced DNA is TGTGCCAGCAGTTTAGCCGGGAACTTGAACACTGAAGCTTTCTTT.